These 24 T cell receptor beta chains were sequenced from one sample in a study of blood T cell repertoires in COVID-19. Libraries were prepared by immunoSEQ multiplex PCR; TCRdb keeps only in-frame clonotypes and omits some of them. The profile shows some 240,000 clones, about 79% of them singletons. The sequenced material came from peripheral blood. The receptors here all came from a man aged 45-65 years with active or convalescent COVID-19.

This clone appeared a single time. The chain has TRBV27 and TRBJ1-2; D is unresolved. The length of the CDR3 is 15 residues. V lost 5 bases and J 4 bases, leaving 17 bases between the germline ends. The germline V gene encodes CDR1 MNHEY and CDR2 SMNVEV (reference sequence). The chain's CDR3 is CASSPRTDSPYGYTF. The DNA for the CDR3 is TGTGCCAGCAGTCCCCGGACTGACTCCCCCTATGGCTACACCTTC.

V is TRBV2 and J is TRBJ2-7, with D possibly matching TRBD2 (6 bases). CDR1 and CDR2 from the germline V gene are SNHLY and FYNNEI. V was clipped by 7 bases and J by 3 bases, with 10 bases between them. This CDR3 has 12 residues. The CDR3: CASNRLDYEQYF. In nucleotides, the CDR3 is TGTGCCAGCAATCGACTAGACTACGAGCAGTACTTC.

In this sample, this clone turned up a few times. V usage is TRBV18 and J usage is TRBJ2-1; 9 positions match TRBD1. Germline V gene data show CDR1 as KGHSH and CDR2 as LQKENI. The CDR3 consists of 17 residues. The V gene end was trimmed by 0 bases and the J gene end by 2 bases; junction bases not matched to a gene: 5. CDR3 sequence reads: CASSPPTGGIPYNEQFF. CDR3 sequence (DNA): TGTGCCAGCTCACCACCGACAGGGGGGATCCCCTACAATGAGCAGTTCTTC. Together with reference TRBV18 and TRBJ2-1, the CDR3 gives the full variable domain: NAGVMQNPRHLVRRRGQEARLRCSPMKGHSHVYWYRQLPEEGLKFMVYLQKENIIDESGMPKERFSAEFPKEGPSILRIQQVVRGDSAAYFCASSPPTGGIPYNEQFFGPGTRLTVL.

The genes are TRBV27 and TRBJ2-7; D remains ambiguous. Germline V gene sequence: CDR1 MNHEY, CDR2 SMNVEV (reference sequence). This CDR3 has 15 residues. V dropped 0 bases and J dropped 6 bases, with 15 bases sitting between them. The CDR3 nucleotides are TGTGCCAGCAGTTTATCGGGTAGAAGCCCAGGCGAGCAGTACTTC. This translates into CASSLSGRSPGEQYF.

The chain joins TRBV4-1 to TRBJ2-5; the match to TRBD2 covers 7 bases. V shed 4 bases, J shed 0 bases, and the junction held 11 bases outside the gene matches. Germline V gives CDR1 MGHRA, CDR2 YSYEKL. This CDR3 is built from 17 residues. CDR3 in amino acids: CASSRQIGSGYQETQYF. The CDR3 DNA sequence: TGCGCCAGCAGCCGACAAATCGGTAGCGGGTACCAAGAGACCCAGTACTTC.

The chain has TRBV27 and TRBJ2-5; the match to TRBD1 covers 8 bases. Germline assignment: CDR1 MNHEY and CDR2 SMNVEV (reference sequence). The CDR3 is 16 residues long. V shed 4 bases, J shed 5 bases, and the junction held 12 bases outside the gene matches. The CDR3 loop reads CASSSLTTGGSETQYF. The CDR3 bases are TGTGCCAGCAGTTCACTCACAACAGGGGGATCGGAGACCCAGTACTTC.

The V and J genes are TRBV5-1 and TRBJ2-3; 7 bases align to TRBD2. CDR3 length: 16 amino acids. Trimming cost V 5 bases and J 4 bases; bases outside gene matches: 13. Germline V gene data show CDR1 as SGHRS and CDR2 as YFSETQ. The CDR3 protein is CASSLGGEIRADTQYF. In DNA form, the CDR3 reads TGCGCCAGCAGTCTTGGGGGGGAGATTCGGGCAGATACGCAGTATTTT.

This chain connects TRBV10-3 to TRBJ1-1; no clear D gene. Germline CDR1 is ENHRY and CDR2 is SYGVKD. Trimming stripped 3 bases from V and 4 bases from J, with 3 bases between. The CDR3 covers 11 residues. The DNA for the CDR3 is TGTGCCATCAGTGACCTCACTGAAGCTTTCTTT. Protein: CAISDLTEAFF.

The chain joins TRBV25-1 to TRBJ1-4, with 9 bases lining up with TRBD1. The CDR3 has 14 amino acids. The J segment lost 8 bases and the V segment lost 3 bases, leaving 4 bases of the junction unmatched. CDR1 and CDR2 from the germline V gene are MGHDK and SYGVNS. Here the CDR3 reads CASSEWDREEKLFF. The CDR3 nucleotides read TGTGCCAGCAGTGAGTGGGACAGGGAGGAAAAACTGTTTTTT.

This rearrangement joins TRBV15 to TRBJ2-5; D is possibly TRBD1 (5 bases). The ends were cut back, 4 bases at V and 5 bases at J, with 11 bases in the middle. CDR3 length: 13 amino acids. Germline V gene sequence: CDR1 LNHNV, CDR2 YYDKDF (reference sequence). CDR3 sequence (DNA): TGTGCCACCAGCAATCAGGGTGTGGAGACCCAGTACTTC. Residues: CATSNQGVETQYF.

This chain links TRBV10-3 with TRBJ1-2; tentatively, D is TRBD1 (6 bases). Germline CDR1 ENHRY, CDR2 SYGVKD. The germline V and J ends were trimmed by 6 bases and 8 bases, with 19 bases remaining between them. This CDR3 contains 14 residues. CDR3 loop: CAIRGGSDRGGYTF. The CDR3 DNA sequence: TGTGCCATCAGGGGGGGGTCGGACAGAGGCGGCTACACCTTC.

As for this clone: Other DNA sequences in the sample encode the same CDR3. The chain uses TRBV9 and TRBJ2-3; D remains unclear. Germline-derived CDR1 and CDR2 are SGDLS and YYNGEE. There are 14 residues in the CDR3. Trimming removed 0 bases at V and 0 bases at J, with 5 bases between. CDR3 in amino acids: CASSVAPSTDTQYF. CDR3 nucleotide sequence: TGTGCCAGCAGCGTAGCCCCAAGCACAGATACGCAGTATTTT.

CDR3 coding DNA: TGCGCCAGCAGCCTGACCCACCGCGGCTACGAGCAGTACTTC. This gives the protein CASSLTHRGYEQYF. The V and J genes are TRBV4-1 and TRBJ2-7; D gene uncertain. The length of the CDR3 is 14 residues. Per germline, CDR1 MGHRA and CDR2 YSYEKL. V gave up 4 bases and J gave up 3 bases, with 13 bases separating them.

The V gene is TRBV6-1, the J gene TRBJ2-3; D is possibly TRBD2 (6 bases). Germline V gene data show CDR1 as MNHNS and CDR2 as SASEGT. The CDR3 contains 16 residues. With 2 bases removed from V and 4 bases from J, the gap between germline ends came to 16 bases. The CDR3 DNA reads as TGTGCCAGCAGTGAATTTGTCCGGGGGATCGCAGATACGCAGTATTTT. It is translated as CASSEFVRGIADTQYF.

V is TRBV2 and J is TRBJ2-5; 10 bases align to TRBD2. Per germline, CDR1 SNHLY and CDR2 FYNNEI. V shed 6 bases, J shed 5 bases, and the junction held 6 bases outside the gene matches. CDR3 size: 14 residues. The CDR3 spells CASSPILAGETQYF. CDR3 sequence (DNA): TGTGCCAGCAGCCCGATACTAGCGGGGGAGACCCAGTACTTC.

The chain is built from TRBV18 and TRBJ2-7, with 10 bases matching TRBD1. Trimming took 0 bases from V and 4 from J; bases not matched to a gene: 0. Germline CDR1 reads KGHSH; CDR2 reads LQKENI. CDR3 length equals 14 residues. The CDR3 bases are TGTGCCAGCTCACCACCGGACAGGGGGTACGAGCAGTACGTC. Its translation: CASSPPDRGYEQYV.

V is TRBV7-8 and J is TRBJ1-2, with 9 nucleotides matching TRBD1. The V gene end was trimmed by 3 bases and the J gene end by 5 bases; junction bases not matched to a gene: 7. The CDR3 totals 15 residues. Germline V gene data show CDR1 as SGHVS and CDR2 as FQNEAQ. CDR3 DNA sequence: TGTGCCAGCAGCTTTTCGGGACAGGGTTTGTATGGCTACACCTTC. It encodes CASSFSGQGLYGYTF.

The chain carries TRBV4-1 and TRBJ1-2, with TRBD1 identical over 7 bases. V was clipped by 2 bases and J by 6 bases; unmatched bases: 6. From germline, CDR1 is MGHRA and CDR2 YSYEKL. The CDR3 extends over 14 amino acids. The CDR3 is CASSQQGVQNGYTF. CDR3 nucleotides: TGCGCCAGCAGCCAACAGGGGGTACAGAATGGCTACACCTTC.

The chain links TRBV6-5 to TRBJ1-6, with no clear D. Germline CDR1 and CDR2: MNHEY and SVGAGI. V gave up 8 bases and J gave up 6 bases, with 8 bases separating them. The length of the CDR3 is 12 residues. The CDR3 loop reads CASGPGNSPLHF. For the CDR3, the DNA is TGTGCCAGCGGCCCTGGTAATTCACCCCTCCACTTT.

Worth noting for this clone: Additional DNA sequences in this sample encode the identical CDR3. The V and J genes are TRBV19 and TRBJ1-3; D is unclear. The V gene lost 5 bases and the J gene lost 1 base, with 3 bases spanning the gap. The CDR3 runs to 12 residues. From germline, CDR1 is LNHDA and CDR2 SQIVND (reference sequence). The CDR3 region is CASSPSGNTIYF. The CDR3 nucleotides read TGTGCCAGTAGTCCATCTGGAAACACCATATATTTT.

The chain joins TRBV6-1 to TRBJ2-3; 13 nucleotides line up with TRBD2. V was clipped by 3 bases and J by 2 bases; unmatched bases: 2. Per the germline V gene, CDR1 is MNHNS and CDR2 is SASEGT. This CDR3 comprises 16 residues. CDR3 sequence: CASSETSGGITDTQYF. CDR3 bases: TGTGCCAGCAGTGAGACTAGCGGGGGGATCACAGATACGCAGTATTTT.

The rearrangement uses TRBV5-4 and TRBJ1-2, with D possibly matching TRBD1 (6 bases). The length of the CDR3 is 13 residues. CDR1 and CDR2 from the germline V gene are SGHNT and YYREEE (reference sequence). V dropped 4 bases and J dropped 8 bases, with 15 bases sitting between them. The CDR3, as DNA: TGTGCCAGCAGCCTAACCCCAGGGGAGGGCTACACCTTC. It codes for CASSLTPGEGYTF. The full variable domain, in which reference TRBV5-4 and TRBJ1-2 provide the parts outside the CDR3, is ETGVTQSPTHLIKTRGQQVTLRCSSQSGHNTVSWYQQALGQGPQFIFQYYREEENGRGNFPPRFSGLQFPNYSSELNVNALELDDSALYLCASSLTPGEGYTFGSGTRLTVV.

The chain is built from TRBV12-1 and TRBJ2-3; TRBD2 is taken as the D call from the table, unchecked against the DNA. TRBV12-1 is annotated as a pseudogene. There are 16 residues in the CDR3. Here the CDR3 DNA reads TGTGCCAGCAGCTTGACTAGCGGGAGGGCCGATGATACGCAGTATTTT. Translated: CASSLTSGRADDTQYF.

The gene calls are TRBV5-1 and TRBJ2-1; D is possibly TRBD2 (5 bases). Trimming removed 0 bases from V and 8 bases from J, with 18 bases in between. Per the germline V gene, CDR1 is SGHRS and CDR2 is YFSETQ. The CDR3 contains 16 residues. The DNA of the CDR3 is TGCGCCAGCAGCTTGGAATTAGCGTCCGTGTCTTATGAGCAGTTCTTC. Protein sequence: CASSLELASVSYEQFF.